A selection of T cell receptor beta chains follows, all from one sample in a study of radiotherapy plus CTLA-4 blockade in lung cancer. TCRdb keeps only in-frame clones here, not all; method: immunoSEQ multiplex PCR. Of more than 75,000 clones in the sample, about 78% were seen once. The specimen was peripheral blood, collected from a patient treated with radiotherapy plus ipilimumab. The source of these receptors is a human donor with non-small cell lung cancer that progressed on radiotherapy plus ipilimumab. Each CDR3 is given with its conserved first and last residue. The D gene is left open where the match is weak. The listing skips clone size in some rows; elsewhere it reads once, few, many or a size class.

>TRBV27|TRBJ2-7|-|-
TGTGCCAGCAGTAGGGGGTCCTACGAGCAGTACTTC
CASSRGSYEQYF
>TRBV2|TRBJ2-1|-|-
TGTGCCAGCAGTGGTCAACAGGAGAAGCTCTTC
CASSGQQEKLF
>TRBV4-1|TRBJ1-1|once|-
TGCGCCAGCAGCCAAGCCACTTCATACACTGAAGCTTTCTTT
CASSQATSYTEAFF
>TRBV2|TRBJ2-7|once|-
TGTGCCAGCACTCTAGCTAGCTACGAGCAGTACTTC
CASTLASYEQYF
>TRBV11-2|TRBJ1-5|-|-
TGTGCCAGCAGCTTAGTCAACAATCAGCCCCAGCATTTT
CASSLVNNQPQHF
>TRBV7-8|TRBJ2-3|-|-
TGTGCCAGCAGCTTAGCGGTCGGGGGAGATACGCAGTATTTT
CASSLAVGGDTQYF
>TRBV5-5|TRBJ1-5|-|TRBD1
TGTGCCAGCAGCTTGTTAGCAGGGGGCGATCAGCCCCAGCATTTT
CASSLLAGGDQPQHF
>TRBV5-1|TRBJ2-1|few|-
TGCGCCAGCAGCCCAACTAGCATCGATGAGCAGTTCTTC
CASSPTSIDEQFF
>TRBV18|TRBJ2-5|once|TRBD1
TGTGCCAGCTCAGGGACAGGGAAAGAGACCCAGTACTTC
CASSGTGKETQYF
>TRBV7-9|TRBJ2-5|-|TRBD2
TGTGCCAGCAGCTCTGGACTAGCGGTCCAAGAGACCCAGTACTTC
CASSSGLAVQETQYF
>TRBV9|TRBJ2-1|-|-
TGTGCCAGCAGCCAAGGAGGGGAGAGTCTCGAGCAGTTCTTC
CASSQGGESLEQFF
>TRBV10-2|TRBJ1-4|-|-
TGCGCCAGCAGTCACAGGGACCCTAATGAAAAACTGTTTTTT
CASSHRDPNEKLFF
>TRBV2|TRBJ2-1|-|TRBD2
TGTGCCAGCCTTGACAGCGGGAGGTCCTACAATGAGCAGTTCTTC
CASLDSGRSYNEQFF
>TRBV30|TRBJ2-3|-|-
TGTGCCTGGAGTGTAGGGGGTCGAGATACGCAGTATTTT
CAWSVGGRDTQYF
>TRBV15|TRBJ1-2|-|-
TGTGCCACCAGCAGAGAACGTATCGGCTACACCTTC
CATSRERIGYTF
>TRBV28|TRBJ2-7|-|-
TGTGCCAGCAGTTTCGCGGGCTCCTACGAGCAGTACTTC
CASSFAGSYEQYF
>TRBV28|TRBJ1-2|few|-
TGTGCCAGCAGTTCGTGGGGGGCGCTCAACTATGGCTACACCTTC
CASSSWGALNYGYTF
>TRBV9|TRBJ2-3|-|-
TGTGCCAGCAGCGCCGAGGACACAAGCACAGATACGCAGTATTTT
CASSAEDTSTDTQYF
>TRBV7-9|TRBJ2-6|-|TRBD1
TGTGCCAGCAGCGGGACAGGGGTGGGGGCCAACGTCCTGACTTTC
CASSGTGVGANVLTF
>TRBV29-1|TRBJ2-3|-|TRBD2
TGCAGCGCGGGGGGGTGGGCTAGCGGAAGCACAGATACGCAGTATTTT
CSAGGWASGSTDTQYF
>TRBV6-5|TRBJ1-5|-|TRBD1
TGTGCCGCCCGACAGGGAGATTATAGCAATCAGCCCCAGCATTTT
CAARQGDYSNQPQHF
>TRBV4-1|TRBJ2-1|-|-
TGCGCCAGCAGCCTAGGTTGGACTGCGAATGAGCAGTTCTTC
CASSLGWTANEQFF
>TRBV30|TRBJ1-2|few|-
TGTGCCTGGAGTGAGAGGGAAGGGCTTAACTATGGCTACACCTTC
CAWSEREGLNYGYTF